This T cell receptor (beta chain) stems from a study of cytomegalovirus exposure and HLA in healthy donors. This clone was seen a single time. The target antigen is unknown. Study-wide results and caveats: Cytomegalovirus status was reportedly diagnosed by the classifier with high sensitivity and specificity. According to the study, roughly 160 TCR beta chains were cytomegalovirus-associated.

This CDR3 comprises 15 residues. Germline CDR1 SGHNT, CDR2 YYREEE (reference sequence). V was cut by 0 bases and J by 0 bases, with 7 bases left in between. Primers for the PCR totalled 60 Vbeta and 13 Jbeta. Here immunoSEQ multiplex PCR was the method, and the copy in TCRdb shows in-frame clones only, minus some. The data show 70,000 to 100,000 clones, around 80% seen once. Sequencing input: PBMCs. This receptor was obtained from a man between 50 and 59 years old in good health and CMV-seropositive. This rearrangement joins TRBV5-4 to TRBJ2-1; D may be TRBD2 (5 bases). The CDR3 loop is CASSLDAGSYNEQFF. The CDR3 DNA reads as TGTGCCAGCAGCTTGGATGCGGGCTCCTACAATGAGCAGTTCTTC. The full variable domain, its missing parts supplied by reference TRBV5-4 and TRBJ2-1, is ETGVTQSPTHLIKTRGQQVTLRCSSQSGHNTVSWYQQALGQGPQFIFQYYREEENGRGNFPPRFSGLQFPNYSSELNVNALELDDSALYLCASSLDAGSYNEQFFGPGTRLTVL.